The 7 T cell receptor beta chains in this list originate from one sample, sequenced in a study of blood T cell repertoires in COVID-19. The data were produced by immunoSEQ multiplex PCR, yet TCRdb's version contains in-frame clones alone and is incomplete. The sample consists of some 370,000 clones, about four fifths of them appearing once. The sample comprised PBMCs or T cells enriched from blood (not recorded which). These receptors originate from a woman in her forties or fifties who had recovered from COVID-19.

This chain links TRBV11-2 with TRBJ2-5; D uncertain. The length of the CDR3 is 14 residues. Looked up from germline, CDR1 is SGHAT and CDR2 is FQNNGV. V was shortened by 3 bases and J by 5 bases, with 13 bases between the two germline ends. CDR3 sequence (DNA): TGTGCCAGCAGCTTTGCCCCTACCTCGGAGACCCAGTACTTC. Translated, it gives CASSFAPTSETQYF.

The chain couples TRBV2 to TRBJ2-7; possible D gene TRBD1, 6 bases. The CDR3 consists of 15 residues. V lost 3 bases and J lost 0, with 12 bases in between. In germline, CDR1 is SNHLY, CDR2 FYNNEI. CDR3 amino acids: CASSDVGTLSYEQYF. CDR3 bases: TGTGCCAGCAGTGATGTCGGGACACTCTCCTACGAGCAGTACTTC.

The rearrangement joins TRBV11-3 to TRBJ1-1; no firm D call. The CDR3 sequence is 15 residues long. V lost 6 bases and J lost 8, with 22 bases in between. Germline CDR1 SGHNT, CDR2 YENEEA. The CDR3 is CASSSNGFTDPEAFF. The CDR3 DNA follows: TGTGCCAGCAGTTCAAACGGTTTCACAGACCCGGAAGCTTTCTTT.

The chain links TRBV28 to TRBJ2-7; tentatively, D is TRBD2 (7 bases). V lost 2 bases to trimming and J lost 4 bases, with 15 bases between them. This CDR3 is built from 15 residues. Germline-derived CDR1 and CDR2 are MDHEN and SYDVKM. In DNA form, the CDR3 reads TGTGCCAGCAGTTTAACTGGGGGGGGCAAGTACGAGCAGTACTTC. Translated, it gives CASSLTGGGKYEQYF.

V usage is TRBV12-3 or TRBV12-4 and J usage is TRBJ2-2; no definite D call. The length of the CDR3 is 13 residues. Trimming removed 2 bases from V and 4 bases from J, with 5 bases in between. The CDR3 DNA follows: TGTGCCAGCAGTTTACAGGTCACCGGGGAGCTGTTTTTT. Residues: CASSLQVTGELFF.

V usage is TRBV18 and J usage is TRBJ2-5; possible D gene TRBD2, 5 bases. This CDR3 spans 12 amino acids. CDR1 is KGHSH, CDR2 LQKENI, per germline. The ends were cut back, 4 bases at V and 5 bases at J, with 8 bases in the middle. The CDR3 sequence is CASSLKRETQYF. The CDR3 DNA is TGTGCCAGCTCACTCAAGCGGGAGACCCAGTACTTC.

The CDR3 reads CAISGGLNTEAFF. The DNA for the CDR3 is TGTGCCATCAGTGGCGGGCTGAACACTGAAGCTTTCTTT. The rearrangement links TRBV10-3 to TRBJ1-1; D remains ambiguous. V was clipped by 4 bases and J by 0 bases, with 6 bases between them. The V gene's germline CDR1 is ENHRY and CDR2 SYGVKD. The CDR3 has 13 amino acids.